This T cell receptor beta chain emerged from a study of T-cell memory formation after mild COVID-19. Notes on the study in general: Later expanders leaned CD4+, whereas clones that contracted between day 15 and 85 were balanced CD4/CD8.

Trimming cost V 7 bases and J 4 bases, with 16 bases left between them. Looked up from germline, CDR1 is KGHSH and CDR2 is LQKENI. CDR3 length: 14 residues. With respect to this clonotype: Its antigen is unidentified.

Via MiXCR, TCRdb re-called the 5' RACE reads, giving one row per CDR3 protein. Of 300,000 to 400,000 distinct CDR3 sequences in the sample, roughly an eighth were seen once. The specimen was PBMCs or a T cell subset sorted from them (not recorded which). This sequence originates from a man between 18 and 35 years old who had mild COVID-19 (a few samples of this study predate the infection). Cell type and time point are not known. This chain joins TRBV18 and TRBJ1-2; no firm D call. Written as DNA, the CDR3 is TGTGCCAGCTTTACCTACGAGGGAGCCTATGGCTACACCTTC. Protein: CASFTYEGAYGYTF.